These 10 T cell receptor beta chains originate from one sample sequenced in a study of blood T cell repertoires in COVID-19. TCRdb keeps only in-frame clones here, not all; method: immunoSEQ multiplex PCR. Of a few hundred thousand clones listed, roughly 84% are singletons. Material for sequencing was PBMCs or T cells enriched from blood (not recorded which). The receptor set was obtained from a woman younger than 30 who had been exposed to COVID-19.

CDR3 DNA sequence: TGCAACCCGACTAGCTCCTACGAGCAGTACTTC. This gives the protein CNPTSSYEQYF. J is TRBJ2-7 and V is TRBV20-1, with D possibly being TRBD2 (6 bases). CDR1 DFQATT and CDR2 SNEGSKA come from the germline V gene (reference sequence). CDR3 length: 11 residues.

The chain employs TRBV9 and TRBJ1-2, with a weak D call TRBD1 (6 bases). Germline V gives CDR1 SGDLS, CDR2 YYNGEE. CDR3 size: 14 residues. Trimming shortened V by 2 bases and J by 8 bases, and 16 bases separated the two germline ends. DNA for the CDR3: TGTGCCAGCAGCGTTGGGGGCGCCTCGTGGGGCTACACCTTC. Residues: CASSVGGASWGYTF.

In its sample, this clone was seen a few times. The chain employs TRBV7-8 and TRBJ1-4; 7 nucleotides line up with TRBD1. With V trimmed by 3 bases and J by 0 bases, 7 bases remained unmatched. Germline lookup yields CDR1 SGHVS and CDR2 FQNEAQ. The CDR3 contains 17 residues. The CDR3 spells CASSFSAQGATNEKLFF. CDR3 sequence (DNA): TGTGCCAGCAGCTTCTCCGCTCAGGGGGCAACTAATGAAAAACTGTTTTTT. Full variable domain (outside the CDR3, taken from reference TRBV7-8 and TRBJ1-4): GAGVSQSPRYKVAKRGQDVALRCDPISGHVSLFWYQQALGQGPEFLTYFQNEAQLDKSGLPSDRFFAERPEGSVSTLKIQRTQQEDSAVYLCASSFSAQGATNEKLFFGSGTQLSVL.

This sequence joins TRBV11-2 and TRBJ2-3, with 11 bases aligning to TRBD2. The germline V gene encodes CDR1 SGHAT and CDR2 FQNNGV. Germline trimming cut 5 bases from V and 4 bases from J; bases unmatched to any gene: 11. The CDR3 covers 17 residues. The CDR3 DNA follows: TGTGCCAGCAGCACACCCCGACTAGCGGGAATCGCAGATACGCAGTATTTT. Its translation is CASSTPRLAGIADTQYF.

The chain is built from TRBV4-1 and TRBJ1-2; D may be TRBD1 (6 bases). Germline loops: CDR1 MGHRA, CDR2 YSYEKL. CDR3 length equals 15 residues. Trimming pared 3 bases from V and 8 bases from J, leaving 19 bases between. The CDR3, as DNA: TGCGCCAGCAGCCACCCCAAAGGCGAGACAGGAGGCTACACCTTC. Its translation is CASSHPKGETGGYTF.

V and J are TRBV5-6 and TRBJ1-5, with TRBD1 matching over 8 bases. Germline CDR1 and CDR2: SGHDT and YYEEEE. V lost 3 bases and J lost 4; bases outside the gene matches: 3. This CDR3 has 14 amino acids. CDR3 nucleotide sequence: TGTGCCAGCAGCTGGGGGACAGGTAATCAGCCCCAGCATTTT. It specifies CASSWGTGNQPQHF. Complete variable domain (other parts from reference TRBV5-6 and TRBJ1-5): DAGVTQSPTHLIKTRGQQVTLRCSPKSGHDTVSWYQQALGQGPQFIFQYYEEEERQRGNFPDRFSGHQFPNYSSELNVNALLLGDSALYLCASSWGTGNQPQHFGDGTRLSIL.

This chain connects TRBV3-1 (or the pseudogene TRBV3-2) to TRBJ2-5, with 8 bases fitting TRBD2. The CDR3 covers 17 residues. With V trimmed by 4 bases and J by 2 bases, 12 bases remained unmatched. Per the germline V gene, CDR1 is LGHDT and CDR2 is YNNKEL (reference sequence). CDR3 DNA: TGTGCCAGCAGCCTGGCGCGGGGGGTCGACGGACAAGAGACCCAGTACTTC. This codes for CASSLARGVDGQETQYF.

V is TRBV28 and J is TRBJ2-7; 12 bases line up with TRBD1. Germline V gene sequence: CDR1 MDHEN, CDR2 SYDVKM. This CDR3 comprises 15 residues. V lost 6 bases and J lost 4; bases outside the gene matches: 7. The chain's CDR3 is CASRTPGQGAYEQYF. For the CDR3, the DNA is TGTGCCAGCAGGACCCCGGGACAGGGGGCTTACGAGCAGTACTTC.

The genes are TRBV6-1 and TRBJ2-5; TRBD2 agrees at 7 bases. The V gene end was trimmed by 4 bases and the J gene end by 5 bases; junction bases not matched to a gene: 13. CDR3 length equals 16 residues. CDR1 and CDR2 (germline): MNHNS, SASEGT. The CDR3: CASSVSFSGGKETQYF. CDR3 nucleotides: TGTGCCAGCAGTGTTTCCTTCTCGGGGGGTAAGGAGACCCAGTACTTC.

This chain joins TRBV9 and TRBJ2-7; TRBD2 matches at 8 bases. The germline V gene has CDR1 SGDLS and CDR2 YYNGEE. The V gene end was trimmed by 1 base and the J gene end by 3 bases; junction bases not matched to a gene: 6. The CDR3 is made up of 15 amino acids. The CDR3 spells CASSVYAGGFYEQYF. The DNA of the CDR3 is TGTGCCAGCAGCGTATATGCGGGAGGTTTCTACGAGCAGTACTTC.